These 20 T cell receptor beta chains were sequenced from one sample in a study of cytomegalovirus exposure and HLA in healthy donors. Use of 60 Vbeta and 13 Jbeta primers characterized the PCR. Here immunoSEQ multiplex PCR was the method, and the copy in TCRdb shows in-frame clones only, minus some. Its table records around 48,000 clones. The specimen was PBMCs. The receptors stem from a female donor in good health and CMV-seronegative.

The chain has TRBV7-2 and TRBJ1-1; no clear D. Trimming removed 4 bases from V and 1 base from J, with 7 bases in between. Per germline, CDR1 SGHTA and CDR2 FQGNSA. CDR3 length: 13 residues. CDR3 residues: CASSYRENTEAFF. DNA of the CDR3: TGTGCCAGCAGCTACCGAGAGAACACTGAAGCTTTCTTT.

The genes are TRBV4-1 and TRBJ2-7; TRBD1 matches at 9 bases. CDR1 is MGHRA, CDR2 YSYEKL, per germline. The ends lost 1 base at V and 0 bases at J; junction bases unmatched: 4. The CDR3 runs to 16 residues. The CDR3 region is CASSQAGDRVSYEQYF. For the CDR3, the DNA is TGCGCCAGCAGCCAAGCTGGGGACAGGGTCTCCTACGAGCAGTACTTC.

The CDR3: CASSLVVSGEAFF. In nucleotides, the CDR3 is TGTGCCAGCAGCTTAGTGGTGTCAGGTGAAGCTTTCTTT. This chain links TRBV7-2 with TRBJ1-1; D unclear. This CDR3 has 13 amino acids. V was cut by 1 base and J by 7 bases, with 10 bases left in between. Per the germline V gene, CDR1 is SGHTA and CDR2 is FQGNSA.

The CDR3 DNA follows: TGTGCCTGGGACGGGGGATGGGAGACCCAGTACTTC. Encoded protein: CAWDGGWETQYF. This chain connects TRBV30 to TRBJ2-5; a possible D gene is TRBD2 (6 bases). This CDR3 contains 12 residues. From germline, CDR1 is GTSNPN and CDR2 SVGIG (reference sequence). Trimming pared 5 bases from V and 5 bases from J, leaving 12 bases between.

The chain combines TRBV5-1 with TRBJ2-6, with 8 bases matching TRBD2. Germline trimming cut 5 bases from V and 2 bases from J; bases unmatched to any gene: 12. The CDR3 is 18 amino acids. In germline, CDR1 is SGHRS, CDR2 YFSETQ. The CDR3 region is CASSPLSGGPTGANVLTF. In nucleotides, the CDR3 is TGCGCCAGCAGTCCCCTCAGCGGGGGACCTACTGGGGCCAACGTCCTGACTTTC.

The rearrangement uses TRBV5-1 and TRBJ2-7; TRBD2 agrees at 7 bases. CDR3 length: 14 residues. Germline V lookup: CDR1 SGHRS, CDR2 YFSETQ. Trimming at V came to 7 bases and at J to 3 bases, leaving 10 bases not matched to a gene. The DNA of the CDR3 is TGCGCCAGCGGCCCTTCGGGGGGTTTCTACGAGCAGTACTTC. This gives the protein CASGPSGGFYEQYF.

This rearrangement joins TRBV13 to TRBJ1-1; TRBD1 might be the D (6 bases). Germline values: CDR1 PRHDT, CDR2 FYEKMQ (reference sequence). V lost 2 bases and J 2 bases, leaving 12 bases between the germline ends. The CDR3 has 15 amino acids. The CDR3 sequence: CASSLRGASNTEAFF. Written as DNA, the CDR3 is TGTGCCAGCAGCTTACGGGGGGCGTCAAACACTGAAGCTTTCTTT.

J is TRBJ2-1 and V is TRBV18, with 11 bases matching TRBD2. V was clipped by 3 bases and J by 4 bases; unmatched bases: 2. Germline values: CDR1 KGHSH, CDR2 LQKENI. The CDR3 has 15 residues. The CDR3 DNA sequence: TGTGCCAGCTCACCCCGACTAGCGGGGTACAATGAGCAGTTCTTC. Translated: CASSPRLAGYNEQFF. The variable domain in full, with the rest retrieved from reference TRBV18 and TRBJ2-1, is NAGVMQNPRHLVRRRGQEARLRCSPMKGHSHVYWYRQLPEEGLKFMVYLQKENIIDESGMPKERFSAEFPKEGPSILRIQQVVRGDSAAYFCASSPRLAGYNEQFFGPGTRLTVL.

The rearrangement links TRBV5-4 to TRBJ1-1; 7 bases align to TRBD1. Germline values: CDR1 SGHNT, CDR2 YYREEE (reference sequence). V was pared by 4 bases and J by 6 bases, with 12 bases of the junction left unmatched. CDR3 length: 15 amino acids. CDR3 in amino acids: CASSPKTGSGSEAFF. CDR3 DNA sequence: TGTGCCAGCAGCCCAAAGACAGGGAGTGGGTCTGAAGCTTTCTTT.

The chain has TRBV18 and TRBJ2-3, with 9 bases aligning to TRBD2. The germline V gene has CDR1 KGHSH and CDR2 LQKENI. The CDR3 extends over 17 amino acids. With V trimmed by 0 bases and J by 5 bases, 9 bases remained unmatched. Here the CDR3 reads CASSPPGWREGRDTQYF. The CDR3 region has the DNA TGTGCCAGCTCACCACCAGGCTGGCGGGAGGGCCGAGATACGCAGTATTTT.

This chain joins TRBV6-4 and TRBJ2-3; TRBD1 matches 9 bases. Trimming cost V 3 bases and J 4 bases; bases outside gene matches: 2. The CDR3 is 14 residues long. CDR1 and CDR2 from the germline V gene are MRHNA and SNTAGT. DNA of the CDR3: TGTGCCAGCAGTGAGACAGGGGGGCCAGATACGCAGTATTTT. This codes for CASSETGGPDTQYF.

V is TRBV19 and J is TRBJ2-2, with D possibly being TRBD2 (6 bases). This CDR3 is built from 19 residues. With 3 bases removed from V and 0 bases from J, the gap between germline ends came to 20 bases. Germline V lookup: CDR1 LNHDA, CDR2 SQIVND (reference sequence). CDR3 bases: TGTGCCAGTAGTATTTGGGACTCTTATGATGAGGCGAACACCGGGGAGCTGTTTTTT. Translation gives CASSIWDSYDEANTGELFF.

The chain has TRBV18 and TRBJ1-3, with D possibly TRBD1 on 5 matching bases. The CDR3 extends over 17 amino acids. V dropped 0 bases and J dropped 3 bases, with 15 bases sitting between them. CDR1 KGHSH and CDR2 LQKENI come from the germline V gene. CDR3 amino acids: CASSPPNGANNGNTIYF. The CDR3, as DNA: TGTGCCAGCTCACCACCAAATGGGGCTAACAATGGAAACACCATATATTTT.

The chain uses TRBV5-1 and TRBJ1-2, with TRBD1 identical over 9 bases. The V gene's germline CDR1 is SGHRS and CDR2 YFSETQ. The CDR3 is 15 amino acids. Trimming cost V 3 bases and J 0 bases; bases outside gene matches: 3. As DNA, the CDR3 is TGCGCCAGCAGCTCCCGACAGGGGGCTAACTATGGCTACACCTTC. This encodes CASSSRQGANYGYTF.

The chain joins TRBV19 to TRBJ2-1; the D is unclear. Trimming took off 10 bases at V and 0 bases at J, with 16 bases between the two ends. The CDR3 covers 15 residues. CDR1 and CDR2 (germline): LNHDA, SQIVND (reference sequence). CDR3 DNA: TGTGCCACCTTAGAACTCGGTTCCTCCTACAATGAGCAGTTCTTC. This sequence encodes CATLELGSSYNEQFF. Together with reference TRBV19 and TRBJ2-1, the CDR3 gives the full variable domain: DGGITQSPKYLFRKEGQNVTLSCEQNLNHDAMYWYRQDPGQGLRLIYYSQIVNDFQKGDIAEGYSVSREKKESFPLTVTSAQKNPTAFYLCATLELGSSYNEQFFGPGTRLTVL.

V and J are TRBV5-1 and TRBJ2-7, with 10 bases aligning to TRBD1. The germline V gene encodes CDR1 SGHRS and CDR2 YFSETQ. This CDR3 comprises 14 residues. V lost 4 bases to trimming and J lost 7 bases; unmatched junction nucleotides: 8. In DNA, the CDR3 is TGCGCCAGCAGCGCACCGAGGACAGGGGGTGAGCAGTACTTC. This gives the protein CASSAPRTGGEQYF.

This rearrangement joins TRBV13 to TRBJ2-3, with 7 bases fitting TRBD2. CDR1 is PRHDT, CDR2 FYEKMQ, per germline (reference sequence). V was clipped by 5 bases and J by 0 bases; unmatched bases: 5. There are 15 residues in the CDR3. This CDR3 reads CASSQRGWSTDTQYF. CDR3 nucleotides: TGTGCCAGCAGCCAGCGGGGTTGGAGCACAGATACGCAGTATTTT.

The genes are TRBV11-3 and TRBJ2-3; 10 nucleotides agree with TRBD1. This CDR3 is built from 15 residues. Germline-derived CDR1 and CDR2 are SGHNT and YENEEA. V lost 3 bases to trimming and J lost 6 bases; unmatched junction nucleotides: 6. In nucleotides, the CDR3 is TGTGCCAGCAGCTTCCGACAGGGGGCAAGGGATACGCAGTATTTT. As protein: CASSFRQGARDTQYF.

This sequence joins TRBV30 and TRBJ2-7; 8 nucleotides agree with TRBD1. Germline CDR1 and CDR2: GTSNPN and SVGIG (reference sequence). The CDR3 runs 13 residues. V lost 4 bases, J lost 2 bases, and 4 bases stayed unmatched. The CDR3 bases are TGTGCCTGGATGAAGACAGGGGCCTACGAGCAGTACTTC. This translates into CAWMKTGAYEQYF. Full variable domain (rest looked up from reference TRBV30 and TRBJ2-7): SQTIHQWPATLVQPVGSPLSLECTVEGTSNPNLYWYRQAAGRGLQLLFYSVGIGQISSEVPQNLSASRPQDRQFILSSKKLLLSDSGFYLCAWMKTGAYEQYFGPGTRLTVT.

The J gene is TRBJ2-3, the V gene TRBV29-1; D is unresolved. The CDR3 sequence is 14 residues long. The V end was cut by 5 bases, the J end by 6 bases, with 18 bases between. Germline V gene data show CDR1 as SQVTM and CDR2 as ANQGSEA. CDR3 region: CSVLRSPSRDTQYF. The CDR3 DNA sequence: TGCAGCGTTCTCAGGTCCCCCTCCCGCGATACGCAGTATTTT.